This is a list of T cell receptor beta chains from one sample in a study of T cells after yellow fever vaccination. From the 5' RACE reads, TCRdb called clonotypes with MiXCR, one entry per CDR3 protein. The table records under 70,000 distinct CDR3 sequences, approximately 7% of them present only once. Source: CD8+ T cells sorted from PBMCs, taken on the day of the first yellow fever vaccination. The receptors stem from a man younger than 35 who received the YFV17D yellow fever vaccine. Each CDR3 is given without its conserved first and last residue.

V gene	J gene	CDR3 protein
TRBV5-1	TRBJ1-1	ASSLRGAYDTEAF
TRBV11-2	TRBJ2-1	ASLDSGRGGGEQF
TRBV27	TRBJ2-7	ASSPKGRYEQY
TRBV7-6	TRBJ2-1	ASSGSSIEQF
TRBV9	TRBJ2-2	ASSAPRTGELF
TRBV12-3/TRBV12-4	TRBJ2-7	ASGFGKSYEQY
TRBV11-2	TRBJ2-5	ASSPYPGSSGGANETQY
TRBV3-1	TRBJ1-3	ASSPYLYSGNTIY
TRBV6-6	TRBJ2-1	ASSRTPGEVQF
TRBV6-1	TRBJ2-3	ASIGDVLYYTDTQY
TRBV20-1	TRBJ2-3	SAGGVVESDTQY
TRBV12-3/TRBV12-4	TRBJ2-3	ASTSTAATLPGTDTQY
TRBV12-3/TRBV12-4	TRBJ2-7	ASSSGTSGIYEQY
TRBV4-1	TRBJ2-7	ASSPGHSYEQY
TRBV5-1	TRBJ2-6	ASSAGTGAGRANVLT
TRBV6-1	TRBJ2-7	ASSDRSSYEQY
TRBV4-1	TRBJ1-2	ASSQEKGGRGYT
TRBV12-3/TRBV12-4	TRBJ2-1	ASSRSSGPSSYNEQF
TRBV4-3	TRBJ2-2	ASSEDSGELF
TRBV7-9	TRBJ1-1	ASSLLGTEAF
TRBV19	TRBJ2-5	ASSITGGGETQY
TRBV2	TRBJ1-4	ASSYRAVSLLNEKLF
TRBV28	TRBJ2-2	ASSSRGTGELF
TRBV29-1	TRBJ1-4	SVEERGINEKLF
TRBV20-1	TRBJ1-1	SADDRLNTEAF
TRBV11-2	TRBJ1-2	ASSLDPFLGRPNYGYT
TRBV15	TRBJ2-1	ATSRDLGIGEQF
TRBV29-1	TRBJ1-4	SVQPLTGEGTNEKLF
TRBV2	TRBJ1-5	ASGGQGFSNQPQH
TRBV5-1	TRBJ2-3	ARRLWPPRATDTQY
TRBV7-6	TRBJ2-1	ASSPEAGSYNEQF
TRBV7-2	TRBJ2-3	ASSLAGFKVAGRPDTQY
TRBV6-1	TRBJ1-2	ASFPPRGRAGASDGYT
TRBV4-2	TRBJ2-3	ASSQDWHGVFADTQY
TRBV7-2	TRBJ2-5	ASSLGWTEEETQY
TRBV7-2	TRBJ2-7	ATSRVQGSYEQY
TRBV5-6	TRBJ1-4	ASSFGRGYEKLF
TRBV29-1	TRBJ1-3	SVPRGNTIY
TRBV3-1	TRBJ2-5	ASTTWSQSQETQY
TRBV7-3	TRBJ2-3	ASSLKAGLEADTQY
TRBV7-8	TRBJ2-3	ASSLLESSGLDTQY
TRBV5-1	TRBJ2-1	ASSLAPLEEQF
TRBV27	TRBJ1-2	ASSLLGQSRRGYT
TRBV11-1	TRBJ2-1	ASSPSSGGAPYNEQF
TRBV10-3	TRBJ2-7	AISEQGAKGEQY
TRBV7-8	TRBJ2-5	ASSLAGLVPKETQY
TRBV9	TRBJ2-7	ASSPRDRFPSYEQY
TRBV24-1	TRBJ1-5	ATSLQGRWPQH